Following are 3 T cell receptor beta chains from one sample sequenced in a study of vaccination and CD4 T cells after COVID-19 (dated by TCRdb to 2022 to 2024). The library came from PCR. Sequencer: Illumina iSeq 100. At the Johns Hopkins FTIC core, DNA from the cultured CD4+ T cells underwent TCR sequencing with the Oncomine TCR Beta short-read assay. TCRdb reworked the public reads: Q25 trimming with fastp, MiXCR clone assembly, productive beta chains retained. Entries are consolidated by CDR3 protein sequence, retaining the most common genes and DNA. Present in this sample are fewer than 13,000 distinct CDR3 sequences, 45% to 60% of which were seen just once. Of the sample, 20% to 25% is held by the ten largest clones. Their antigens are not known. The sample's treatment or condition label is to be understood as: roughly 10-day PBMC culture with coronavirus spike peptide pools or control peptides (ViraFEST assay).

What was sequenced was CD4+ T cells from blood, cultured in vitro. Every receptor here comes from a human donor who had recovered from COVID-19.

This chain connects TRBV7-2 to TRBJ1-1; D possibly corresponds to TRBD1 (6 bases). Trimming took 5 bases from V and 4 from J, leaving 14 bases between them. CDR1 is SGHTA and CDR2 is FQGNSA in the germline V gene. The CDR3 consists of 14 residues. The CDR3 DNA reads TGTGCCAGCAGCCCAGTTGAAGGGGGCACTGAAGCTTTCTTT. The encoded protein is CASSPVEGGTEAFF.

This chain connects TRBV7-8 to TRBJ2-3; 12 positions match TRBD2. With 10 bases clipped from V and 5 bases from J, the junction kept 7 bases outside the gene matches. The CDR3 is made up of 14 amino acids. Germline V gives CDR1 SGHVS, CDR2 FQNEAQ. CDR3 loop: CATGLAGGKDTQYF. The CDR3 region has the DNA TGTGCCACTGGGCTAGCGGGGGGGAAAGATACGCAGTATTTT.

This chain uses TRBV6-1 with TRBJ2-5; tentatively, D is TRBD1 or TRBD2 (5 bases each). The CDR3 has 16 amino acids. V dropped 6 bases and J dropped 1 base, with 18 bases sitting between them. Germline V CDR1 and CDR2: MNHNS, SASEGT. This CDR3 is CASSGSPGPPQETQYF. The CDR3 nucleotides read TGTGCCAGCAGCGGGTCCCCGGGACCGCCCCAAGAGACCCAGTACTTC.